A selection of T cell receptor beta chains follows, all from one sample in a study of blood T cell repertoires in COVID-19. Using immunoSEQ multiplex PCR, the repertoire was profiled, and TCRdb retains in-frame clones only, with some absent. The data contain over 50,000 clones, 81% of them seen just once; the ten biggest clones take up roughly 14%. Sequenced sample: peripheral blood. These receptors originate from a man of 80 years or more with acute or convalescent COVID-19. Each CDR3 is given without its conserved first and last residue. Expanded clones are given a class, and other clones once, few, many or no size at all.

V gene	J gene	CDR3 length	clone size	CDR3 protein
TRBV7-2	TRBJ2-1	14	NA	ASSTRTGFTYNEQF
TRBV13	TRBJ1-3	15	NA	ASSSGLPWVSGNTIY
TRBV6-5	TRBJ2-5	11	NA	ASSLTGEETQY
TRBV7-2	TRBJ2-7	13	NA	ASSLVAGQDYEQY
TRBV12-3/TRBV12-4	TRBJ2-7	10	NA	ASSLDRYEQY
TRBV9	TRBJ2-3	10	NA	ASSGSGYTQY
TRBV7-2	TRBJ2-7	13	NA	ASTPARTGTGEQY
TRBV7-2	TRBJ2-7	14	NA	ASSLQGGEGSYEQY
TRBV4-1	TRBJ2-4	11	once	ASSQEGQPPQY
TRBV5-4	TRBJ2-2	13	NA	ASSKGQGVSGELF
TRBV19	TRBJ2-3	11	NA	ASRDRGTDTQY
TRBV7-9	TRBJ2-1	13	few	ASRLTGTSGNEQF
TRBV19	TRBJ1-1	12	few	ASSTGQGTAEAF
TRBV19	TRBJ1-2	13	NA	ASSNEDRGPGYYT
TRBV28	TRBJ1-2	11	NA	ASSSLTGTGYT
TRBV19	TRBJ2-5	15	NA	ASTPRTGSHYPETQY
TRBV7-8	TRBJ2-2	14	NA	ASSLGASGNTGELF
TRBV24-1	TRBJ2-1	13	NA	ATSSTSGLYNEQF
TRBV6-1	TRBJ1-5	17	NA	ASSVGGQGARSFWQPQH
TRBV2	TRBJ2-5	13	NA	ASSELAGVGETQY
TRBV18	TRBJ1-6	12	NA	ASSPDGRHSPLH
TRBV4-3	TRBJ2-5	14	NA	ASSQEDRSPQETQY
TRBV7-2	TRBJ2-7	14	few	ASSLEARGSSYEQY
TRBV7-2	TRBJ1-2	13	few	ASSPPGLGNYGYT
TRBV24-1	TRBJ2-2	13	NA	ATSDYNRGTGELF
TRBV20-1	TRBJ2-7	9	NA	SARHRGEQY
TRBV10-3	TRBJ1-5	12	NA	AISLQGYGQPQH
TRBV6-6	TRBJ2-7	12	NA	ASSPGQGAWEQY
TRBV7-8	TRBJ1-4	11	NA	ASSSEGVLKLF
TRBV7-2	TRBJ2-7	15	few	ASSTGTGGGSSYEQY
TRBV28	TRBJ1-4	11	NA	ASSFQGAGKLF
TRBV7-8	TRBJ2-4	15	NA	ASSLLWTGGSKNIQY
TRBV29-1	TRBJ2-1	10	few	SVGSGGNEQF
TRBV2	TRBJ2-2	15	NA	ASMRGLAGEGAGELF
TRBV2	TRBJ2-2	12	NA	ASRTGTNTGELF
TRBV18	TRBJ1-4	13	NA	ASSANRGRLEKLF
TRBV4-3	TRBJ2-7	13	NA	ASSRGPGPGYEQY
TRBV2	TRBJ2-7	12	NA	ASSWGGGSYEQY
TRBV27	TRBJ2-7	13	NA	ASSFATGAAYEQY
TRBV28	TRBJ2-7	11	NA	ATKLGQISEQY
TRBV28	TRBJ2-2	15	NA	ASSFHSGGAVSGELF
TRBV7-3	TRBJ1-2	12	NA	ASSEDSNLVGYT
TRBV11-3	TRBJ2-5	15	NA	ASSLERGGASRETQY
TRBV11-2	TRBJ2-1	13	once	ASSPAGGLAEEQF
TRBV6-5	TRBJ2-1	11	few	ASTRRGAGEQF
TRBV5-4	TRBJ2-2	10	NA	ASSQVGGELF
TRBV4-1	TRBJ1-5	14	NA	ASSPPPPGGYQPQH
TRBV28	TRBJ1-2	11	NA	ARPFAANYGYT
TRBV5-5	TRBJ2-1	12	NA	ASSFSGGDDEQF
TRBV10-3	TRBJ2-3	11	once	ATLAPTTDTQY
TRBV3-1/TRBV3-2	TRBJ2-1	15	NA	ASSQDSGLAGGGEQF
TRBV2	TRBJ2-7	14	NA	ASSHVRTGATYEQY
TRBV25-1	TRBJ2-2	11	NA	ASSRLAAGELF
TRBV11-3	TRBJ2-3	12	NA	ASSAGLRTDTQY
TRBV7-9	TRBJ2-5	13	NA	ASSLEGKDQETQY
TRBV28	TRBJ2-7	10	NA	ASSAGGYEQY
TRBV28	TRBJ2-7	15	NA	ASSGQGSFSSLYEQY